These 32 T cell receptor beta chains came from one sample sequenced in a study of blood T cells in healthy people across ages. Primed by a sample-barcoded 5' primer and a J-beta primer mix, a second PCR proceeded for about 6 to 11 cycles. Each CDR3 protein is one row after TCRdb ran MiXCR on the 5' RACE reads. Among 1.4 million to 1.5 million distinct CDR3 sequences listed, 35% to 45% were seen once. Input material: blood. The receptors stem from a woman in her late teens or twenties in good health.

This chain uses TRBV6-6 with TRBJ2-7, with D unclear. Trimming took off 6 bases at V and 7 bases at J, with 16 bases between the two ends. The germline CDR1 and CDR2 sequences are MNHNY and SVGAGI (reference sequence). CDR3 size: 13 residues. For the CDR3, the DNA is TGTGCCAGCAGCCTAAATCCCGTAAATGAGCAGTACTTC. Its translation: CASSLNPVNEQYF.

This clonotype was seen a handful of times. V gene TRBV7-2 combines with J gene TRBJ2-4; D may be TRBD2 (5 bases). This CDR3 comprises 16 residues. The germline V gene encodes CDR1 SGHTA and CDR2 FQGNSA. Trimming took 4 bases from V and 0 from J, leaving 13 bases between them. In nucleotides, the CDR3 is TGTGCCAGCAGCTCCCCACGGACTCTAGCCAAAAACATTCAGTACTTC. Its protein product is CASSSPRTLAKNIQYF.

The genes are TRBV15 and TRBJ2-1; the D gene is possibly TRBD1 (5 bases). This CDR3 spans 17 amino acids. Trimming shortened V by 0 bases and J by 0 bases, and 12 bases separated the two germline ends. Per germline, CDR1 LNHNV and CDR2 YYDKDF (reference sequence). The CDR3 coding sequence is TGTGCCACCAGCAGAGATCAGGCAGGGCACTCCTACAATGAGCAGTTCTTC. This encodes CATSRDQAGHSYNEQFF.

CDR3 protein: CASSLYVAKNIQYF. In DNA form, the CDR3 reads TGTGCCAGCAGTTTGTATGTAGCCAAAAACATTCAGTACTTC. This rearrangement joins TRBV28 to TRBJ2-4; D remains ambiguous. The V gene's germline CDR1 is MDHEN and CDR2 SYDVKM. The CDR3 extends over 14 amino acids. The V end lost 3 bases, the J end lost 0 bases, and 6 bases lay between the germline ends.

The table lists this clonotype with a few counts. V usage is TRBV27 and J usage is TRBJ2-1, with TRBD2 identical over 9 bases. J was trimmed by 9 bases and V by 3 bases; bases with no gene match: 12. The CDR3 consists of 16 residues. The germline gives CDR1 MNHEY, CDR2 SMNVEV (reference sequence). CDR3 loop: CASSFHTSGLGSEQFF. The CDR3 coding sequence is TGTGCCAGCAGTTTCCACACTAGCGGGTTAGGAAGTGAGCAGTTCTTC.

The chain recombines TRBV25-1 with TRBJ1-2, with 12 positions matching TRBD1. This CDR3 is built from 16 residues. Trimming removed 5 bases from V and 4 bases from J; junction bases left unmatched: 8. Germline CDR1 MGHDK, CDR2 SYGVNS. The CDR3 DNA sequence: TGTGCCAGCAGTAACCGGGACAGGGGGCTGGTCTATGGCTACACCTTC. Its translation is CASSNRDRGLVYGYTF.

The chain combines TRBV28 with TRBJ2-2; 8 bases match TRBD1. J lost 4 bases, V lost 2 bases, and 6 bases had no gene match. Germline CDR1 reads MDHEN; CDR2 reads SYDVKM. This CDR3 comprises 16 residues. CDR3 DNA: TGTGCCAGCAGTTTAGTGACAGGGGCGGGCACCGGGGAGCTGTTTTTT. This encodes CASSLVTGAGTGELFF.

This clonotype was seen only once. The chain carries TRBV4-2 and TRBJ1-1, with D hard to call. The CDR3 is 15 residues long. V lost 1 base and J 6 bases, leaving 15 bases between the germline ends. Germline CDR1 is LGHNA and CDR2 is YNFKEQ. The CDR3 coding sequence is TGTGCCAGCAGCCAAGTTTTCGAGGGCGACGCTGAAGCTTTCTTT. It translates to CASSQVFEGDAEAFF.

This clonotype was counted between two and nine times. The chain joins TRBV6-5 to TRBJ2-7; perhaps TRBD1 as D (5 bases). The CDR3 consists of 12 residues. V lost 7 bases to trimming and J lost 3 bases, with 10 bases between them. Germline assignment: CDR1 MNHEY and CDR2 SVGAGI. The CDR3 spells CASKNRFYEQYF. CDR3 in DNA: TGTGCCAGCAAGAACAGGTTCTACGAGCAGTACTTC.

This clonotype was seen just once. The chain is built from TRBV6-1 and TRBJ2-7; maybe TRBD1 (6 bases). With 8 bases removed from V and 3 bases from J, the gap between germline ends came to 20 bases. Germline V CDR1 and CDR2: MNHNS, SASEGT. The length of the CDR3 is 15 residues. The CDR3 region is CASGPRTGSLYEQYF. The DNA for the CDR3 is TGTGCCAGCGGTCCCCGCACAGGGTCTCTCTACGAGCAGTACTTC.

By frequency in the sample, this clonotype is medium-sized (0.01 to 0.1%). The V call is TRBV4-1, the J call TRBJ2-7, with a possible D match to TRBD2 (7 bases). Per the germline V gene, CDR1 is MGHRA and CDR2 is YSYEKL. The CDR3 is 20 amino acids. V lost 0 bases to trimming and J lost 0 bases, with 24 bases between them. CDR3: CASSQDLWGRGGRSSYEQYF. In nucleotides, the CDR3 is TGCGCCAGCAGCCAAGATTTATGGGGTAGGGGGGGCAGGAGCTCCTACGAGCAGTACTTC.

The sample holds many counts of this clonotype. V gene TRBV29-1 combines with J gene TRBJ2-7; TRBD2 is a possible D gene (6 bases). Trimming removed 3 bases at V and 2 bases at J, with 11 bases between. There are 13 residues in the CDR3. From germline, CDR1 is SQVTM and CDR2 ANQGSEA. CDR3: CSVEGGETYEQYF. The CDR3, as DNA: TGCAGCGTTGAGGGCGGGGAGACCTACGAGCAGTACTTC.

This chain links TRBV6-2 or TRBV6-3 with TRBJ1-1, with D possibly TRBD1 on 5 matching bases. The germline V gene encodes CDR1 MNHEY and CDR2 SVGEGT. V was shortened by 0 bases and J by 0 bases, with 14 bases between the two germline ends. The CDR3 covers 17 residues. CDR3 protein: CASSYSRGSGMNTEAFF. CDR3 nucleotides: TGTGCCAGCAGTTACTCGAGGGGATCAGGGATGAACACTGAAGCTTTCTTT.

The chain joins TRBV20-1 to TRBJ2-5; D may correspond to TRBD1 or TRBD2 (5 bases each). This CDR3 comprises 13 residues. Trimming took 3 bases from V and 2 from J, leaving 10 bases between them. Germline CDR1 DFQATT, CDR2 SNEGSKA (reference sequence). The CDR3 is CSARRAGQETQYF. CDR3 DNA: TGCAGTGCTAGGCGGGCAGGGCAAGAGACCCAGTACTTC.

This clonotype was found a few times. DNA for the CDR3: TGTGCCAGCAGTTTAATCGGGGGGGACTCCTACGAGCAGTACTTC. Translating gives CASSLIGGDSYEQYF. The chain carries TRBV6-2 or TRBV6-3 and TRBJ2-7, with TRBD2 matching 8 bases. The CDR3 is 15 amino acids. V dropped 4 bases and J dropped 0; count of bases not matched to a gene: 5. Germline loops: CDR1 MNHEY, CDR2 SVGEGT.

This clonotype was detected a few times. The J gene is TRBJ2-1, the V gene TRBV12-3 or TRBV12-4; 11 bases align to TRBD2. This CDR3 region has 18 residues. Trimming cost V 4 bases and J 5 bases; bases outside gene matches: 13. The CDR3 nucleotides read TGTGCCAGCAGTTGGGGGGCTCGGGGGACTAGCGGAAACAATGAGCAGTTCTTC. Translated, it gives CASSWGARGTSGNNEQFF.

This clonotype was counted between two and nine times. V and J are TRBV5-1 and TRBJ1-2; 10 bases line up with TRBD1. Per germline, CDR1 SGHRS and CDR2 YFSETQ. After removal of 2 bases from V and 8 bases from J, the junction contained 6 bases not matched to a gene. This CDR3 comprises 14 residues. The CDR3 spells CASSLDRGLEGYTF. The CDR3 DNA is TGCGCCAGCAGCTTAGACAGGGGGCTCGAGGGCTACACCTTC.

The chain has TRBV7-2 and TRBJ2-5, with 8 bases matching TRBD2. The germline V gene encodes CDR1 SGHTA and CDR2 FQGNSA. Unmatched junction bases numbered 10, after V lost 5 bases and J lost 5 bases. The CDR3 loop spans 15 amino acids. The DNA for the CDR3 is TGTGCCAGCAGCACAGCGACTAGCGTACAGGAGACCCAGTACTTC. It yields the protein CASSTATSVQETQYF.

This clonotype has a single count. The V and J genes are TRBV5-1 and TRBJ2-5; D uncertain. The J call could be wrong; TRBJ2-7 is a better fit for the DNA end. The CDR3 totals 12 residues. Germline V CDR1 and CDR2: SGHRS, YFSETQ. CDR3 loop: CASSLAWNEQYF. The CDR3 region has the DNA TGCGCCAGCAGCTTGGCCTGGAACGAGCAGTACTTC.

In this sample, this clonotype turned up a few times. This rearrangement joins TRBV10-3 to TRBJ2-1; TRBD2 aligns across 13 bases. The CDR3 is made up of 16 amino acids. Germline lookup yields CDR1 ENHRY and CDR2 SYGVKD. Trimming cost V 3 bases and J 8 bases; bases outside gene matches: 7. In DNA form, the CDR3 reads TGTGCCATCAGTGAAGGACTAGCGGGAGTTTTGGATGAGCAGTTCTTC. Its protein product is CAISEGLAGVLDEQFF.

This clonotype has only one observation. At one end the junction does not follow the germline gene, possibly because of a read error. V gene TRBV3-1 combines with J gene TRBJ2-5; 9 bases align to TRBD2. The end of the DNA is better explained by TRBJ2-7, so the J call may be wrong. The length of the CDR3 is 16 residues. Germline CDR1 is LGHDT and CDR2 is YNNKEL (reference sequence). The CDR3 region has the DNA TGTGCCAGTAGCCGAGGAACGACTAGCGGACCCTACGAGCAGTACTTC. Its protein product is CASSRGTTSGPYEQYF.

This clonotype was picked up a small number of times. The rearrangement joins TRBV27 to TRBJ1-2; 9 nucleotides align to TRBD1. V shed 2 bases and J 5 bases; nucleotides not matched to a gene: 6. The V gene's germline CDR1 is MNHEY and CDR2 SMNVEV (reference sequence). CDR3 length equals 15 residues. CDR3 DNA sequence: TGTGCCAGCAGTTTAGCGTGGACAGGGGAGTATGGCTACACCTTC. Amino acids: CASSLAWTGEYGYTF.

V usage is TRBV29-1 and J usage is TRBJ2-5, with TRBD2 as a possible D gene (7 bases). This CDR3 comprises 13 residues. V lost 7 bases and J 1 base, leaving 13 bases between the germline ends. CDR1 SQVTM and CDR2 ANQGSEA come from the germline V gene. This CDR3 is CSGRGGAQETQYF. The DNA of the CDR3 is TGCAGCGGAAGAGGGGGGGCCCAAGAGACCCAGTACTTC.

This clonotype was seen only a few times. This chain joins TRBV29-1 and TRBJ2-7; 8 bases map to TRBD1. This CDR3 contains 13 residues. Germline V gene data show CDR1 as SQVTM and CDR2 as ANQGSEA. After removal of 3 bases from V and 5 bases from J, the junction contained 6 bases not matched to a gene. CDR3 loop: CSVEGQAGNEQYF. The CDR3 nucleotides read TGCAGCGTTGAGGGACAGGCCGGCAACGAGCAGTACTTC.

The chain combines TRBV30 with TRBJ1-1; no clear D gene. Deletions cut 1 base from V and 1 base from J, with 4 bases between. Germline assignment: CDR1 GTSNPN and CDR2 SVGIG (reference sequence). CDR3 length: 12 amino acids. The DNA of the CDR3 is TGTGCCTGGAGTGGGGGGAACACTGAAGCTTTCTTT. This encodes CAWSGGNTEAFF.

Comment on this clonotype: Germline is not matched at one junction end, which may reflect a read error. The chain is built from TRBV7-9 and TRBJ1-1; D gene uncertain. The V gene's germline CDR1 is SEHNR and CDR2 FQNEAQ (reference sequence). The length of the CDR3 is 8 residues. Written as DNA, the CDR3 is TGCCTCGAACCAGAAGCTTTCTTT. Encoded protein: CLEPEAFF.

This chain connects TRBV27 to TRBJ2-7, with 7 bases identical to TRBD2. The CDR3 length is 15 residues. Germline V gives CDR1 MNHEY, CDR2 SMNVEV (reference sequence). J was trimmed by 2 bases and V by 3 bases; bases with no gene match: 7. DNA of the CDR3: TGTGCCAGCAGTTTTGGGGCGGGAGAGGCCTACGAGCAGTACTTC. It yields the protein CASSFGAGEAYEQYF.

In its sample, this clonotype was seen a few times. The DNA for the CDR3 is TGTGCCAGCAGCTCAGAAACAGGGTTCGGCTACACCTTC. Protein sequence: CASSSETGFGYTF. The chain couples TRBV7-3 to TRBJ1-2, with a weak D call TRBD1 (6 bases). There are 13 residues in the CDR3. Germline assignment: CDR1 SGHTA and CDR2 FQGTGA. V dropped 4 bases and J dropped 8 bases, with 14 bases sitting between them.

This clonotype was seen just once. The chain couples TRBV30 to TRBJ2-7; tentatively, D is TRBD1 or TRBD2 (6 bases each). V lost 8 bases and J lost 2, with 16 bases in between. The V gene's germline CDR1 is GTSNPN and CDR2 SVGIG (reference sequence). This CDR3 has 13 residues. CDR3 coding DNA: TGTGCCGGATCGGAGGGGGTGGCCTACGAGCAGTACTTC. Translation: CAGSEGVAYEQYF.

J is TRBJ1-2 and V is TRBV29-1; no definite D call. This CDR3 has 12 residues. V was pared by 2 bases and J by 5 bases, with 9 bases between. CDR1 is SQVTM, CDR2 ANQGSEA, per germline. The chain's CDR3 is CSVEFSDYGYTF. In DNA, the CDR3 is TGCAGCGTTGAATTTTCAGATTATGGCTACACCTTC.

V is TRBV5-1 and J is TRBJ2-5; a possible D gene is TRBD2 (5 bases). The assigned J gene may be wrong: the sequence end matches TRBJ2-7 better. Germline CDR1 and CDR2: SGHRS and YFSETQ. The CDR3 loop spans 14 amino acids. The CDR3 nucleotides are TGCGCCAGCAGCGCCGGGATAGACGGCTACGAGCAGTACTTC. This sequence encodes CASSAGIDGYEQYF.

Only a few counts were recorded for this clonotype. In nucleotides, the CDR3 is TGTGCCAGCTCGAGACCCGGGACAGGTACCGAGACCCAGTACTTC. It specifies CASSRPGTGTETQYF. The chain carries TRBV18 and TRBJ2-5; 8 bases align to TRBD1. The J segment lost 5 bases and the V segment lost 6 bases, leaving 11 bases of the junction unmatched. The CDR3 has 15 amino acids. Germline V gene sequence: CDR1 KGHSH, CDR2 LQKENI.